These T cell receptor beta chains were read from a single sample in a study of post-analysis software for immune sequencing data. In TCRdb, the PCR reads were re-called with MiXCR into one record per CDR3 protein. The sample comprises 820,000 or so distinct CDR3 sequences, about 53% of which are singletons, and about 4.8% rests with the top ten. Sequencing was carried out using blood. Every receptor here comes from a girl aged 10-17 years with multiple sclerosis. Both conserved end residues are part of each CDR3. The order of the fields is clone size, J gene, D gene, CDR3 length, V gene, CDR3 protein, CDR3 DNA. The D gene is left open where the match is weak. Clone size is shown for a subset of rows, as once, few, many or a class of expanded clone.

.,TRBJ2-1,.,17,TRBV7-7,CASSVGPTGSSYNEQFF,TGTGCTAGCAGCGTCGGACCGACAGGTAGCTCCTACAATGAGCAGTTCTTC
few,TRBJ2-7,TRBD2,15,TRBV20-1,CSASGRAGSTYEQYF,TGCAGTGCTAGCGGGAGGGCCGGATCAACCTACGAGCAGTACTTC
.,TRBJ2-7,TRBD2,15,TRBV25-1,CASSEVGLAGDEQYF,TGTGCCAGCAGTGAAGTAGGACTAGCGGGAGACGAGCAGTACTTC
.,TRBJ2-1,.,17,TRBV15,CATSRDIWQNPYNEQFF,TGTGCCACCAGCAGAGATATTTGGCAGAATCCATACAATGAGCAGTTCTTC
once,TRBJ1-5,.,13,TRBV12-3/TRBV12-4,CASSIGGRQPQHF,TGTGCCAGCAGCATAGGGGGAAGACAGCCCCAGCATTTT
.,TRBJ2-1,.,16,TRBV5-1,CASRGMAGRGYNEQFF,TGCGCCAGCAGAGGTATGGCGGGGAGGGGGTACAATGAGCAGTTCTTC
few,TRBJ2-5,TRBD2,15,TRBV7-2,CASSLASGSGETQYF,TGTGCCAGCAGCTTGGCTAGCGGGAGTGGGGAGACCCAGTACTTC
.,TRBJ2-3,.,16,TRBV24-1,CATSVTRGTSTDTQYF,TGTGCCACCAGTGTAACGCGGGGAACTAGCACAGATACGCAGTATTTT
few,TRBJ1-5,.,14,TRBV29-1,CSVRDLGGNQPQHF,TGCAGCGTCCGGGACCTAGGGGGCAATCAGCCCCAGCATTTT
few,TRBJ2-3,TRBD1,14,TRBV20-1,CSARGQGAPDTQYF,TGCAGTGCTAGGGGACAGGGGGCCCCAGATACGCAGTATTTT
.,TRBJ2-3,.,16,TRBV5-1,CASSLSQGWVGDTQDF,TGCGCCAGCAGCCTATCCCAGGGATGGGTTGGGGATACGCAGGATTTT